This entry lists 10 T cell receptor beta chains sequenced from one sample in a study of a mutant IDH1 vaccine in newly diagnosed glioma. Antigen specificity for these receptors is unknown. Time point indicated: week 5, during vaccination. Vaccinated patients received 300 ug of mutant IDH1 20-mer peptide per dose, with topical imiquimod. Some clones are missing from TCRdb's copy, which holds only in-frame ones; the method was immunoSEQ multiplex PCR. This repertoire shows around 40,000 clones, 75% to 85% found once; its top ten account for around 10%. The specimen was PBMCs, collected from a glioma patient whose treatment included an IDH1 peptide vaccine. The receptors stem from a man aged 50 to 60 with glioma.

The genes are TRBV4-1 and TRBJ1-3; D remains unclear. V lost 2 bases and J lost 0, with 14 bases in between. Germline CDR1 reads MGHRA; CDR2 reads YSYEKL. The CDR3 has 17 residues. CDR3 sequence: CASSQTLGRFSGNTIYF. The CDR3 DNA is TGCGCCAGCAGCCAAACGCTGGGTAGGTTCTCTGGAAACACCATATATTTT.

J is TRBJ2-1 and V is TRBV2; TRBD2 agrees at 9 bases. Germline loops: CDR1 SNHLY, CDR2 FYNNEI. Trimming took 5 bases from V and 10 from J; bases not matched to a gene: 9. The CDR3 spans 14 residues. The CDR3 DNA reads as TGTGCCAGCAGTTTGACTAGCGGCAGAGGAGAGCAGTTCTTC. This gives the protein CASSLTSGRGEQFF.

The chain is built from TRBV25-1 and TRBJ1-3; unclear D gene. This CDR3 spans 13 amino acids. With 10 bases removed from V and 2 bases from J, the gap between germline ends came to 12 bases. Germline CDR1 reads MGHDK; CDR2 reads SYGVNS. The DNA of the CDR3 is TGTGCCACCTTCGGATTGCCTGGAAACACCATATATTTT. Protein product: CATFGLPGNTIYF.

This chain connects TRBV19 to TRBJ2-7; 9 bases fit TRBD1. CDR3 size: 15 residues. Germline V gene data show CDR1 as LNHDA and CDR2 as SQIVND (reference sequence). V gave up 5 bases and J gave up 1 base; unmatched junction bases: 6. CDR3 coding DNA: TGTGCCAGTAGTTCCGGGACAGGGTCATCCTACGAGCAGTACTTC. This gives the protein CASSSGTGSSYEQYF.

J is TRBJ2-3 and V is TRBV6-1; TRBD1 or TRBD2 may be the D gene (6 bases each). CDR1 and CDR2 (germline): MNHNS, SASEGT. Between the trimmed V and J ends, which lost 3 bases and 8 bases, there was a span of 18 bases. The CDR3 has 15 residues. CDR3 region: CASSEEGVGQFTQYF. The CDR3 DNA reads as TGTGCCAGCAGTGAGGAGGGGGTCGGTCAGTTTACGCAGTATTTT.

V usage is TRBV13 and J usage is TRBJ2-3; D ambiguous. The germline V and J ends were trimmed by 7 bases and 5 bases, with 7 bases remaining between them. Germline V gives CDR1 PRHDT, CDR2 FYEKMQ (reference sequence). CDR3 length equals 11 residues. The CDR3 region is CASTSGDTQYF. CDR3 coding DNA: TGTGCCAGCACTTCAGGAGATACGCAGTATTTT. Full variable domain (remainder filled in from reference TRBV13 and TRBJ2-3): AAGVIQSPRHLIKEKRETATLKCYPIPRHDTVYWYQQGPGQDPQFLISFYEKMQSDKGSIPDRFSAQQFSDYHSELNMSSLELGDSALYFCASTSGDTQYFGPGTRLTVL.

The chain links TRBV10-3 to TRBJ1-2, with D possibly being TRBD1 (6 bases). The V and J ends lost 7 bases and 7 bases respectively, with 22 bases between them. The CDR3 spans 15 residues. Germline lookup yields CDR1 ENHRY and CDR2 SYGVKD. CDR3 coding DNA: TGTGCCATCATTCAGGACAGTCAAGGTTCGGGTGGCTACACCTTC. Translation gives CAIIQDSQGSGGYTF.

J is TRBJ2-3 and V is TRBV9; no clear D. V was pared by 0 bases and J by 5 bases, with 10 bases between. CDR1 and CDR2 (germline): SGDLS, YYNGEE. This CDR3 spans 14 amino acids. CDR3 loop: CASSVGPFGDTQYF. The CDR3 bases are TGTGCCAGCAGCGTAGGACCTTTTGGAGATACGCAGTATTTT.

This rearrangement joins TRBV27 to TRBJ1-2; 7 bases agree with TRBD1. Germline trimming cut 3 bases from V and 8 bases from J; bases unmatched to any gene: 12. Per germline, CDR1 MNHEY and CDR2 SMNVEV (reference sequence). This CDR3 region has 15 residues. CDR3 loop: CASSLRAGGFWGYTF. The CDR3 DNA is TGTGCCAGCAGTTTGAGGGCAGGGGGTTTCTGGGGCTACACCTTC.

This chain connects TRBV30 to TRBJ2-5, with 7 nucleotides matching TRBD2. Trimming at V came to 5 bases and at J to 2 bases, leaving 11 bases not matched to a gene. Germline V gives CDR1 GTSNPN, CDR2 SVGIG (reference sequence). The length of the CDR3 is 15 residues. This chain's CDR3 is CAWSTRGDPQETQYF. The DNA for the CDR3 is TGTGCCTGGTCTACCCGGGGGGACCCTCAAGAGACCCAGTACTTC.